A selection of T cell receptor beta chains follows, all from one sample in a study of regulatory T cells in long-lasting Graves disease. MiXCR was run by TCRdb on the multiplex PCR reads, yielding one entry per CDR3 protein. The repertoire holds fewer than 650,000 distinct CDR3 sequences, with approximately 16% as singletons. These same data were also listed under a study on T cells in Graves' hyperthyroidism and ophthalmopathy.

Here the sequenced sample was peripheral blood mononuclear cells (PBMCs), taken at new diagnosis, from a patient treated with antithyroid drugs. These receptors all stem from a man aged 18 to 29 with Graves disease. Both conserved end residues are part of each CDR3. The D gene is left open where the match is weak. Some rows mark clone size as missing; the rest say once, few, many or name a class of expanded clone.

>16|TRBV5-1|TRBJ1-2|-|-
CASSLGVTRNFDGYTF
TGCGCCAGCAGCTTGGGAGTGACAAGGAATTTTGATGGCTACACCTTC
>14|TRBV4-1|TRBJ2-3|-|-
CASRPRPGTDTQYF
TGCGCCAGCAGGCCAAGACCTGGCACAGATACGCAGTATTTT
>14|TRBV20-1|TRBJ1-1|-|many
CSTRGALGSTEAFF
TGCAGTACTAGAGGGGCGCTTGGTTCCACTGAAGCTTTCTTT
>14|TRBV7-3|TRBJ2-3|-|many
CASSLARITDTQYF
TGTGCCAGCAGCTTAGCTAGAATCACAGATACGCAGTATTTT
>15|TRBV6-5|TRBJ1-3|-|-
CASSYGGSSGNTIYF
TGTGCCAGCAGTTACGGGGGATCCTCTGGAAACACCATATATTTT
>15|TRBV18|TRBJ2-7|TRBD2|many
CASSPRLAGPYEQYF
TGTGCCAGCTCACCAAGACTAGCGGGCCCCTACGAGCAGTACTTC
>13|TRBV3-1|TRBJ2-1|-|-
CASSQGASIEQFF
TGTGCCAGCAGCCAAGGGGCTTCAATTGAGCAGTTCTTC
>14|TRBV27|TRBJ1-1|-|few
CASSPGSTSTEAFF
TGTGCCAGCAGTCCCGGTAGCACGAGCACTGAAGCTTTCTTT
>15|TRBV3-1|TRBJ2-1|-|-
CASSEGHVLYNEQFF
TGTGCCAGCAGCGAGGGACACGTACTATACAATGAGCAGTTCTTC
>15|TRBV2|TRBJ1-4|-|many
CASSGRQRTNEKLFF
TGTGCCAGCAGTGGGAGACAGCGAACTAATGAAAAACTGTTTTTT
>14|TRBV20-1|TRBJ2-7|TRBD2|-
CSATDGGGSYEQYF
TGCAGTGCTACTGATGGGGGGGGGTCCTACGAGCAGTACTTC
>17|TRBV5-4|TRBJ2-6|TRBD1|few
CASSRPGQGSGANVLTF
TGTGCCAGCAGCCGCCCGGGACAGGGATCGGGGGCCAACGTCCTGACTTTC
>16|TRBV19|TRBJ2-1|-|-
CASSRGGNRGVDEQFF
TGTGCCAGTAGTCGAGGGGGGAACAGGGGAGTGGATGAGCAGTTCTTC
>13|TRBV6-1|TRBJ2-7|TRBD2|few
CASTNGRDYEQYF
TGTGCCAGCACTAACGGGAGGGACTACGAGCAGTACTTC
>15|TRBV19|TRBJ2-2|TRBD2|-
CASISGGPYNGELFF
TGTGCCAGTATCTCGGGAGGGCCCTATAATGGGGAGCTGTTTTTT
>16|TRBV27|TRBJ2-1|TRBD1|many
CASRSPRGQGYNEQFF
TGTGCCAGCAGGTCCCCCCGGGGACAGGGTTACAATGAGCAGTTCTTC
>23|TRBV5-1|TRBJ2-1|TRBD2|-
CASSSGTSRTSGRSAPSSYEQFF
TGCGCCAGCAGCTCCGGAACCAGCCGGACTAGCGGGAGATCTGCCCCAAGCTCCTACGAGCAGTTCTTC
>22|TRBV5-8|TRBJ2-1|TRBD2|-
CASSWTRGLAGARYSSYNEQFF
TGTGCCAGCAGCTGGACCCGGGGACTAGCGGGTGCACGATATAGCTCCTACAATGAGCAGTTCTTC
>15|TRBV20-1|TRBJ2-2|TRBD2|-
CSARGTSGRIGELFF
TGCAGTGCTAGGGGGACTAGCGGTCGTATCGGGGAGCTGTTTTTT
>13|TRBV7-6|TRBJ2-3|-|many
CASSLEAEDTQYF
TGTGCCAGCAGCTTAGAGGCGGAAGATACGCAGTATTTT
>15|TRBV19|TRBJ2-1|TRBD1|few
CASSPTGQGSAEQFF
TGTGCCAGCAGTCCGACGGGACAGGGGTCGGCGGAGCAGTTCTTC
>13|TRBV14|TRBJ2-5|-|-
CASSQSRKETQYF
TGTGCCAGCAGCCAATCTAGAAAAGAGACCCAGTACTTC
>15|TRBV11-2|TRBJ2-1|TRBD2|many
CASSPGLAGLNEQFF
TGTGCCAGCAGCCCGGGACTAGCGGGACTCAATGAGCAGTTCTTC
>13|TRBV5-1|TRBJ1-1|-|-
CASSFKLNTEAFF
TGCGCCAGCAGCTTCAAGTTGAACACTGAAGCTTTCTTT
>14|TRBV3-1|TRBJ2-7|TRBD1|-
CASSIGTGASEQYF
TGTGCCAGCAGCATCGGGACAGGGGCTTCCGAGCAGTACTTC
>14|TRBV3-1|TRBJ2-1|TRBD2|many
CASSLTSGHNEQFF
TGTGCCAGCAGCCTTACTAGCGGACACAATGAGCAGTTCTTC
>19|TRBV29-1|TRBJ2-5|TRBD2|many
CSVRSPPDRVAGGRVTQYF
TGCAGCGTCCGATCGCCCCCGGATCGGGTAGCGGGAGGTCGAGTGACCCAGTACTTC
>14|TRBV20-1|TRBJ2-3|-|few
CSAREGEGTDTQYF
TGCAGTGCTAGGGAGGGTGAGGGGACAGATACGCAGTATTTT
>17|TRBV4-2|TRBJ2-3|TRBD2|-
CASSQPGAGVFTDTQYF
TGTGCCAGCAGCCAACCCGGGGCGGGGGTATTCACAGATACGCAGTATTTT
>14|TRBV11-2|TRBJ2-1|TRBD1|few
CASSRVRQGREQFF
TGTGCCAGCAGCCGGGTCCGACAGGGTAGGGAGCAGTTCTTC
>14|TRBV3-1|TRBJ1-1|TRBD1|many
CASHQTGSDTEAFF
TGTGCCAGCCACCAGACAGGGTCCGACACTGAAGCTTTCTTT
>15|TRBV6-1|TRBJ1-2|TRBD1|-
CASSEMTGVDYGYTF
TGTGCCAGCAGTGAAATGACAGGGGTTGACTATGGCTACACCTTC
>16|TRBV12-3/TRBV12-4|TRBJ1-5|-|many
CASILSRVPSNQPQHF
TGTGCCAGCATCCTAAGTAGGGTACCAAGCAATCAGCCCCAGCATTTT
>14|TRBV27|TRBJ1-1|-|many
CASSQTTGNTEAFF
TGTGCCAGCAGTCAAACTACAGGGAACACTGAAGCTTTCTTT
>14|TRBV19|TRBJ1-1|-|few
CASMVGRGGTEAFF
TGTGCCAGTATGGTCGGTCGAGGGGGCACTGAAGCTTTCTTT
>16|TRBV4-1|TRBJ2-7|-|-
CASSLQGPAQAYEQYF
TGCGCCAGCAGCCTTCAAGGTCCGGCCCAGGCCTACGAGCAGTACTTC
>15|TRBV6-1|TRBJ1-5|TRBD1|many
CASSFGQGGNQPQHF
TGTGCCAGCAGCTTTGGACAGGGTGGCAATCAGCCCCAGCATTTT
>14|TRBV10-3|TRBJ2-7|TRBD2|many
CAIKRAGNPYEQYF
TGTGCCATCAAGAGAGCGGGAAACCCCTACGAGCAGTACTTC
>15|TRBV29-1|TRBJ1-4|TRBD1|-
CSVDTGGTTNEKLFF
TGCAGCGTCGATACAGGGGGCACAACTAATGAAAAACTGTTTTTT
>13|TRBV2|TRBJ1-5|-|many
CASSDDGNQPQHF
TGTGCCAGCAGTGATGACGGCAATCAGCCCCAGCATTTT
>13|TRBV20-1|TRBJ1-2|TRBD1|-
CNAPGQGSYGYTF
TGCAATGCACCGGGACAGGGGTCCTATGGCTACACCTTC
>16|TRBV6-5|TRBJ1-2|-|many
CASSYSDRGSRRGYTF
TGTGCCAGCAGTTACTCGGATCGCGGCTCCCGTCGGGGCTACACCTTC
>14|TRBV6-9|TRBJ1-2|-|many
CASSYRGLAYGYTF
TGTGCCAGCAGTTACCGGGGACTGGCCTATGGCTACACCTTC
>11|TRBV30|TRBJ2-7|-|many
CAWSVGGEQYF
TGTGCCTGGAGTGTAGGGGGAGAGCAGTACTTC
>16|TRBV5-1|TRBJ1-1|-|few
CASSLVEGIESTEAFF
TGCGCCAGCAGCTTGGTGGAGGGTATTGAGAGCACTGAAGCTTTCTTT
>15|TRBV7-9|TRBJ2-5|TRBD1|many
CASSRDRAFQETQYF
TGTGCCAGCAGCAGGGACAGGGCCTTCCAAGAGACCCAGTACTTC
>13|TRBV20-1|TRBJ1-2|-|-
CSAREVGLDGYTF
TGCAGTGCTAGAGAGGTGGGGTTGGATGGCTACACCTTC
>13|TRBV5-1|TRBJ1-6|-|few
CASSLGQASPLHF
TGCGCCAGCAGCCTAGGGCAGGCTTCACCCCTCCACTTT
>12|TRBV20-1|TRBJ1-3|-|few
CSARGRETPSYF
TGCAGTGCCCGAGGGCGAGAAACACCATCCTATTTT
>14|TRBV28|TRBJ2-2|-|many
CASSFYKNAGELFF
TGTGCCAGCAGTTTTTACAAGAACGCCGGGGAGCTGTTTTTT
>15|TRBV5-1|TRBJ2-1|TRBD2|many
CASRKGLAGGLALFF
TGCGCCAGCAGGAAGGGACTAGCGGGAGGCCTTGCGCTGTTCTTC
>15|TRBV3-1|TRBJ2-1|TRBD1|-
CASSQGTGDFNEQFF
TGTGCCAGCAGCCAAGGGACAGGCGACTTCAATGAGCAGTTCTTC
>14|TRBV19|TRBJ2-1|TRBD1|-
CASSIAGGGNEQFF
TGTGCCAGTAGTATCGCAGGGGGCGGGAATGAGCAGTTCTTC
>17|TRBV7-8|TRBJ2-7|TRBD2|many
CASSLTDPSGMSYEQYF
TGTGCCAGCAGCTTAACAGACCCTAGCGGGATGTCCTACGAGCAGTACTTC
>17|TRBV7-9|TRBJ2-7|-|-
CASSPISGPTGFYEQYF
TGTGCCAGCAGCCCAATTTCCGGGCCGACGGGTTTTTACGAGCAGTACTTC
>15|TRBV5-1|TRBJ2-1|TRBD2|few
CASITLAGGPGEQFF
TGCGCCAGCATTACACTAGCGGGAGGGCCCGGTGAGCAGTTCTTC
>14|TRBV28|TRBJ1-3|-|-
CASLDRGSGNTIYF
TGTGCCAGCCTCGACAGAGGGTCCGGAAACACCATATATTTT
>15|TRBV29-1|TRBJ2-4|-|-
CSVLIDGLAKNIQYF
TGCAGCGTATTAATTGACGGACTAGCCAAAAACATTCAGTACTTC
>14|TRBV11-2|TRBJ1-1|-|many
CASSSGLPNTEAFF
TGTGCCAGCAGCTCCGGACTGCCGAACACTGAAGCTTTCTTT
>17|TRBV20-1|TRBJ2-7|TRBD1|many
CSARQSFGTGISYEQYF
TGCAGTGCTAGGCAGAGTTTCGGGACAGGGATTTCCTACGAGCAGTACTTC